This section outlines one T cell receptor (beta chain) sequence together with its context. The assay was immunoSEQ multiplex PCR, and TCRdb's table has in-frame clones only and misses some. In the table there are 70,000 or so clones, around 90% of which are singletons. This specimen comes from a study of blood T cell repertoires in COVID-19. About the study: Collection of acute and convalescent COVID-19 samples took place in the United States, Italy and Spain.

Germline loops: CDR1 SEHNR, CDR2 FQNEAQ (reference sequence). The CDR3 extends over 15 amino acids. V was shortened by 4 bases and J by 4 bases, with 13 bases between the two germline ends. The sample was peripheral blood. The receptor was derived from a human donor in a cohort sampled during active COVID-19. The chain uses TRBV7-9 and TRBJ2-2; possibly TRBD2 for D (6 bases). The CDR3 DNA follows: TGTGCCAGCAGCTCCAGCAGAGCGGGCACCGGGGAGCTGTTTTTT. This gives the protein CASSSSRAGTGELFF.